A selection of T cell receptor beta chains follows, all from one sample in a study of spatial heterogeneity in lung cancer. TCRdb independently ran MiXCR on the 5' RACE reads; one entry per CDR3 protein. Of about 52,000 distinct CDR3 sequences in the sample, under 8% were seen once. The specimen comprised PBMCs, sampled at follow-up. The receptor set was obtained from a female donor with early-stage non-small cell lung cancer. Both conserved end residues are part of each CDR3. A D gene is named only where the DNA matches it firmly. The listing skips clone size in some rows; elsewhere it reads once, few, many or a size class.

v_gene: TRBV3-1
j_gene: TRBJ1-1
d_gene: NA
abundance: few
CDR3aa: CASSQDRGASAFF
CDR3nt: TGTGCCAGCAGCCAAGATAGGGGGGCGTCAGCTTTCTTT

v_gene: TRBV7-9
j_gene: TRBJ1-2
d_gene: NA
abundance: NA
CDR3aa: CASSPVGYTF
CDR3nt: TGTGCCAGCAGCCCTGTTGGCTACACCTTC

v_gene: TRBV7-2
j_gene: TRBJ2-3
d_gene: NA
abundance: few
CDR3aa: CASSLVGTWGGRTDTQYF
CDR3nt: TGTGCCAGCAGCTTAGTAGGGACATGGGGGGGACGCACAGATACGCAGTATTTT

v_gene: TRBV9
j_gene: TRBJ2-3
d_gene: TRBD2
abundance: NA
CDR3aa: CASSVAPSGGPDTQYF
CDR3nt: TGTGCCAGCAGCGTAGCTCCTAGCGGGGGCCCAGATACGCAGTATTTT

v_gene: TRBV20-1
j_gene: TRBJ2-7
d_gene: TRBD1
abundance: many
CDR3aa: CSARDRRTGYSYEQYF
CDR3nt: TGCAGTGCTAGAGACCGCCGGACAGGGTACTCCTACGAGCAGTACTTC

v_gene: TRBV7-2
j_gene: TRBJ1-1
d_gene: TRBD1
abundance: few
CDR3aa: CASSSGQGRWGTEAFF
CDR3nt: TGTGCCAGCAGCTCCGGACAGGGAAGATGGGGCACTGAAGCTTTCTTT

v_gene: TRBV5-5
j_gene: TRBJ2-2
d_gene: NA
abundance: NA
CDR3aa: CASSVQGTHTGELFF
CDR3nt: TGTGCCAGCAGCGTTCAGGGGACCCACACCGGGGAGCTGTTTTTT

v_gene: TRBV6-5
j_gene: TRBJ1-1
d_gene: NA
abundance: many
CDR3aa: CASSTGGRQEAFF
CDR3nt: TGTGCCAGCAGCACCGGTGGTCGACAGGAAGCTTTCTTT

v_gene: TRBV27
j_gene: TRBJ1-5
d_gene: NA
abundance: NA
CDR3aa: CASSLSKDSYNQPQHF
CDR3nt: TGTGCCAGCAGTTTATCAAAGGACAGCTACAATCAGCCCCAGCATTTT

v_gene: TRBV5-4
j_gene: TRBJ1-2
d_gene: TRBD1
abundance: NA
CDR3aa: CASSSRIGQGKDGYTF
CDR3nt: TGTGCCAGCAGCTCCAGGATAGGACAGGGCAAGGATGGCTACACCTTC

v_gene: TRBV5-6
j_gene: TRBJ2-1
d_gene: TRBD2
abundance: NA
CDR3aa: CASSSVAGGPGEQFF
CDR3nt: TGTGCCAGCAGCTCCGTAGCGGGGGGCCCCGGGGAGCAGTTCTTC

v_gene: TRBV7-9
j_gene: TRBJ1-6
d_gene: NA
abundance: NA
CDR3aa: CASSLPIGTPLHF
CDR3nt: TGTGCCAGCAGCCTCCCAATAGGCACACCCCTCCACTTT

v_gene: TRBV20-1
j_gene: TRBJ1-5
d_gene: NA
abundance: many
CDR3aa: CSASYGNQPQHF
CDR3nt: TGCAGTGCTAGTTACGGCAATCAGCCCCAGCATTTT

v_gene: TRBV7-2
j_gene: TRBJ1-1
d_gene: NA
abundance: many
CDR3aa: CASSRTGTNTEAFF
CDR3nt: TGTGCCAGCAGCCGGACCGGGACGAACACTGAAGCTTTCTTT

v_gene: TRBV7-6
j_gene: TRBJ2-3
d_gene: TRBD2
abundance: NA
CDR3aa: CASSSPGLAGTSTDTQYF
CDR3nt: TGTGCCAGCAGCAGTCCGGGACTAGCGGGGACCAGCACAGATACGCAGTATTTT

v_gene: TRBV28
j_gene: TRBJ2-7
d_gene: NA
abundance: few
CDR3aa: CASSLLKGSDEQYF
CDR3nt: TGTGCCAGCAGTCTCCTTAAGGGGAGCGACGAGCAGTACTTC

v_gene: TRBV18
j_gene: TRBJ1-6
d_gene: NA
abundance: few
CDR3aa: CASSPAGRVLHF
CDR3nt: TGTGCCAGCTCACCCGCTGGGAGGGTCCTCCACTTT

v_gene: TRBV24-1
j_gene: TRBJ1-2
d_gene: NA
abundance: NA
CDR3aa: CATTHRSPRALNYGYTF
CDR3nt: TGTGCCACCACCCACAGGTCACCAAGGGCCCTTAACTATGGCTACACCTTC

v_gene: TRBV28
j_gene: TRBJ1-2
d_gene: TRBD1
abundance: many
CDR3aa: CASSQYRDSTYGYTF
CDR3nt: TGTGCCAGCAGTCAGTACCGGGACAGCACCTATGGCTACACCTTC

v_gene: TRBV19
j_gene: TRBJ1-5
d_gene: NA
abundance: many
CDR3aa: CASSVRGNQPQHF
CDR3nt: TGTGCCAGTAGTGTCAGGGGAAACCAGCCCCAGCATTTT

v_gene: TRBV27
j_gene: TRBJ1-6
d_gene: TRBD1
abundance: few
CDR3aa: CASSSTGGGNSPLHF
CDR3nt: TGTGCCAGCAGTTCGACAGGGGGTGGTAATTCACCCCTCCACTTT

v_gene: TRBV19
j_gene: TRBJ1-5
d_gene: NA
abundance: few
CDR3aa: CASSIGRGTDNQPQHF
CDR3nt: TGTGCCAGTAGTATAGGGAGAGGGACGGACAATCAGCCCCAGCATTTT

v_gene: TRBV20-1
j_gene: TRBJ2-1
d_gene: TRBD1
abundance: few
CDR3aa: CSARLRDRDYNEQFF
CDR3nt: TGCAGTGCTAGACTTCGGGACAGGGACTACAATGAGCAGTTCTTC

v_gene: TRBV18
j_gene: TRBJ2-3
d_gene: NA
abundance: many
CDR3aa: CASSPRQGVVDTQYF
CDR3nt: TGTGCCAGCTCACCGCGGCAGGGCGTAGTGGATACGCAGTATTTT

v_gene: TRBV18
j_gene: TRBJ2-7
d_gene: NA
abundance: many
CDR3aa: CASSPDRTNYEQYF
CDR3nt: TGTGCCAGCTCACCAGACAGGACGAACTACGAGCAGTACTTC

v_gene: TRBV20-1
j_gene: TRBJ2-4
d_gene: TRBD2
abundance: NA
CDR3aa: CSASNSAGGPLAKNIQYF
CDR3nt: TGCAGTGCTAGTAATTCCGCGGGGGGGCCTCTAGCCAAAAACATTCAGTACTTC

v_gene: TRBV20-1
j_gene: TRBJ1-1
d_gene: NA
abundance: few
CDR3aa: CSASNTEAFF
CDR3nt: TGCAGTGCTTCGAACACTGAAGCTTTCTTT

v_gene: TRBV7-2
j_gene: TRBJ1-1
d_gene: TRBD1
abundance: many
CDR3aa: CASWTGQSGTEAFF
CDR3nt: TGTGCCAGCTGGACAGGGCAGTCGGGAACTGAAGCTTTCTTT

v_gene: TRBV29-1
j_gene: TRBJ1-1
d_gene: NA
abundance: many
CDR3aa: CSVEETEAFF
CDR3nt: TGCAGCGTTGAGGAGACTGAAGCTTTCTTT

v_gene: TRBV12-3/TRBV12-4
j_gene: TRBJ2-1
d_gene: NA
abundance: many
CDR3aa: CASSRHLFGHEQFF
CDR3nt: TGTGCCAGCAGCCGACATCTCTTTGGGCATGAGCAGTTCTTC

v_gene: TRBV15
j_gene: TRBJ2-1
d_gene: NA
abundance: many
CDR3aa: CATSRDQSSGHNEQFF
CDR3nt: TGTGCCACCAGCAGAGATCAAAGTAGCGGTCACAATGAGCAGTTCTTC

v_gene: TRBV11-2
j_gene: TRBJ2-1
d_gene: NA
abundance: few
CDR3aa: CASSSAGRQSWFNEQFF
CDR3nt: TGTGCCAGCAGCTCCGCGGGTCGGCAGAGTTGGTTCAATGAGCAGTTCTTC

v_gene: TRBV12-3/TRBV12-4
j_gene: TRBJ2-2
d_gene: NA
abundance: many
CDR3aa: CASNPTRTNTGELFF
CDR3nt: TGTGCCAGCAACCCGACACGTACGAACACCGGGGAGCTGTTTTTT

v_gene: TRBV12-3/TRBV12-4
j_gene: TRBJ2-3
d_gene: NA
abundance: few
CDR3aa: CASSYVVTDTQYF
CDR3nt: TGTGCCAGCAGTTACGTGGTGACAGATACGCAGTATTTT

v_gene: TRBV19
j_gene: TRBJ1-3
d_gene: NA
abundance: many
CDR3aa: CASSTRAAGPLSGNTIYF
CDR3nt: TGTGCCAGTAGTACTCGGGCGGCAGGGCCCCTCTCTGGAAACACCATATATTTT

v_gene: TRBV7-2
j_gene: TRBJ1-2
d_gene: TRBD1
abundance: many
CDR3aa: CASSAGQSYGYTF
CDR3nt: TGTGCCAGCAGCGCGGGACAGTCCTATGGCTACACCTTC

v_gene: TRBV20-1
j_gene: TRBJ2-5
d_gene: TRBD1
abundance: many
CDR3aa: CSAPQVGDRETQYF
CDR3nt: TGCAGTGCTCCCCAAGTGGGGGACAGAGAGACCCAGTACTTC

v_gene: TRBV14
j_gene: TRBJ2-7
d_gene: NA
abundance: many
CDR3aa: CASSHNAGFYEQYF
CDR3nt: TGTGCCAGCAGCCATAACGCTGGATTCTACGAGCAGTACTTC

v_gene: TRBV7-9
j_gene: TRBJ2-3
d_gene: NA
abundance: many
CDR3aa: CASSPDPSTDTQYF
CDR3nt: TGTGCCAGCAGCCCTGACCCTAGCACAGATACGCAGTATTTT

v_gene: TRBV28
j_gene: TRBJ1-3
d_gene: TRBD1
abundance: NA
CDR3aa: CASSSPGQGSGNTIYF
CDR3nt: TGTGCCAGCAGTTCGCCGGGACAGGGGTCTGGAAACACCATATATTTT

v_gene: TRBV18
j_gene: TRBJ2-1
d_gene: NA
abundance: few
CDR3aa: CASSPRQNNEQFF
CDR3nt: TGTGCCAGCTCACCTCGTCAGAACAATGAGCAGTTCTTC

v_gene: TRBV7-2
j_gene: TRBJ2-3
d_gene: NA
abundance: few
CDR3aa: CASSPWTSTDTQYF
CDR3nt: TGTGCCAGCAGTCCGTGGACTAGCACAGATACGCAGTATTTT

v_gene: TRBV6-2/TRBV6-3
j_gene: TRBJ2-2
d_gene: TRBD2
abundance: few
CDR3aa: CASSRTSGGTGELFF
CDR3nt: TGTGCCAGCAGCCGGACTAGCGGGGGCACCGGGGAGCTGTTTTTT

v_gene: TRBV7-9
j_gene: TRBJ1-5
d_gene: NA
abundance: many
CDR3aa: CASSLGGVSNQPQHF
CDR3nt: TGTGCCAGCAGCTTAGGGGGAGTTAGCAATCAGCCCCAGCATTTT

v_gene: TRBV5-1
j_gene: TRBJ2-1
d_gene: TRBD2
abundance: few
CDR3aa: CASSFGAGGNYNEQFF
CDR3nt: TGCGCCAGCAGCTTTGGCGCGGGGGGGAACTACAATGAGCAGTTCTTC

v_gene: TRBV7-8
j_gene: TRBJ2-5
d_gene: NA
abundance: few
CDR3aa: CASSLGRGAETQYF
CDR3nt: TGTGCCAGCAGCTTAGGGAGGGGGGCGGAGACCCAGTACTTC

v_gene: TRBV20-1
j_gene: TRBJ1-1
d_gene: TRBD1
abundance: NA
CDR3aa: CSAIGGQGNTEAFF
CDR3nt: TGCAGTGCTATAGGGGGACAGGGCAACACTGAAGCTTTCTTT

v_gene: TRBV15
j_gene: TRBJ2-5
d_gene: TRBD1
abundance: NA
CDR3aa: CATSRTGVRETQYF
CDR3nt: TGTGCCACCAGCAGGACAGGGGTTCGGGAGACCCAGTACTTC

v_gene: TRBV14
j_gene: TRBJ2-5
d_gene: TRBD1
abundance: many
CDR3aa: CASSQRQGAEETQYF
CDR3nt: TGTGCCAGCAGCCAACGACAGGGGGCTGAGGAGACCCAGTACTTC

v_gene: TRBV7-2
j_gene: TRBJ2-5
d_gene: NA
abundance: many
CDR3aa: CASSTGLLQQETQYF
CDR3nt: TGTGCCAGCAGTACGGGACTCCTCCAACAAGAGACCCAGTACTTC

v_gene: TRBV3-1
j_gene: TRBJ2-5
d_gene: NA
abundance: NA
CDR3aa: CASSPPGQRQETQYF
CDR3nt: TGTGCCAGCAGCCCACCTGGACAGCGCCAAGAGACCCAGTACTTC

v_gene: TRBV11-2
j_gene: TRBJ1-4
d_gene: NA
abundance: many
CDR3aa: CASSPQHLGSEKLFF
CDR3nt: TGTGCCAGCAGCCCCCAGCACTTGGGGAGTGAAAAACTGTTTTTT

v_gene: TRBV20-1
j_gene: TRBJ2-5
d_gene: TRBD1
abundance: many
CDR3aa: CSASPDRGSTQYF
CDR3nt: TGCAGTGCTAGTCCCGACAGGGGTTCGACCCAGTACTTC

v_gene: TRBV5-1
j_gene: TRBJ2-3
d_gene: NA
abundance: many
CDR3aa: CASSLGLVADTQYF
CDR3nt: TGCGCCAGCAGCTTGGGACTAGTGGCAGATACGCAGTATTTT

v_gene: TRBV5-4
j_gene: TRBJ2-3
d_gene: NA
abundance: NA
CDR3aa: CASSLNTDTQYF
CDR3nt: TGTGCCAGCAGCCTGAATACAGATACGCAGTATTTT

v_gene: TRBV7-9
j_gene: TRBJ1-1
d_gene: NA
abundance: few
CDR3aa: CASSDMTVNTEAFF
CDR3nt: TGTGCCAGCAGCGATATGACAGTGAACACTGAAGCTTTCTTT

v_gene: TRBV7-9
j_gene: TRBJ2-7
d_gene: NA
abundance: few
CDR3aa: CASSLTGGGPTYEQYF
CDR3nt: TGTGCCAGCAGCTTAACTGGGGGCGGGCCGACCTACGAGCAGTACTTC

v_gene: TRBV5-8
j_gene: TRBJ1-1
d_gene: NA
abundance: many
CDR3aa: CASSLEGHRGEAFF
CDR3nt: TGTGCCAGCAGCTTGGAAGGGCATCGAGGTGAAGCTTTCTTT

v_gene: TRBV19
j_gene: TRBJ2-3
d_gene: NA
abundance: few
CDR3aa: CAIRGFGDTQYF
CDR3nt: TGTGCCATTAGAGGTTTCGGAGATACGCAGTATTTT

v_gene: TRBV5-1
j_gene: TRBJ2-5
d_gene: TRBD1
abundance: few
CDR3aa: CASSTGAHPEAGETQYF
CDR3nt: TGCGCCAGCAGTACAGGGGCCCATCCAGAAGCCGGAGAGACCCAGTACTTC